Listed here are 14 T cell receptor beta chains from one sample, sequenced in a study of T cells in Graves' hyperthyroidism and ophthalmopathy. TCR beta CDR3 regions were amplified from RNA transcripts. RT-PCR in the first round (using the HTBI primer set) targeted the TCR CDR3. TCRdb recomputed calls from the multiplex PCR reads with MiXCR, one row per CDR3 protein. Found here are under 350,000 distinct CDR3 sequences, approximately 18% of them singletons; the top ten hold under 55%. Sequenced: blood. These receptor sequences come from a woman aged 45-60 years with Graves' hyperthyroidism.

There are a few counts of this clonotype. This chain joins TRBV20-1 and TRBJ1-2, with D uncertain. CDR1 is DFQATT, CDR2 SNEGSKA, per germline (reference sequence). V dropped 0 bases and J dropped 9 bases, with 17 bases sitting between them. This CDR3 is built from 14 residues. Written as DNA, the CDR3 is TGCAGTGCTAGAGACGGGTCACCCGCTGGGCGCTACACCTTC. Translated, it gives CSARDGSPAGRYTF.

This clonotype was recorded many times. The V and J genes are TRBV6-7 and TRBJ2-3; D could derive from TRBD1 or TRBD2 (5 bases each). TRBV6-7 is assigned to the ORF class and has an uncertain function. Trimming shortened V by 0 bases and J by 7 bases, and 8 bases separated the two germline ends. The CDR3 runs 13 residues. In DNA form, the CDR3 reads TGTGCCAGCAGTTACTCGGGACGTCATACGCAGTATTTT. Amino acids: CASSYSGRHTQYF.

This clonotype was detected ten times or more. Here the CDR3 reads CASSLGPDTGELFF. CDR3 DNA: TGCGCCAGCAGCTTGGGGCCTGACACCGGGGAGCTGTTTTTT. The J gene is TRBJ2-2, the V gene TRBV5-1, with no clear D. Deletions cut 0 bases from V and 3 bases from J, with 6 bases between. In germline, CDR1 is SGHRS, CDR2 YFSETQ. This CDR3 is 14 amino acids long.

This clonotype came up a few times. The chain recombines TRBV30 with TRBJ1-6; 7 bases map to TRBD1. After removal of 4 bases from V and 11 bases from J, the junction contained 8 bases not matched to a gene. In germline, CDR1 is GTSNPN, CDR2 SVGIG (reference sequence). CDR3 size: 13 residues. The CDR3 reads CAWTPGGPPPLHF. In DNA, the CDR3 is TGTGCCTGGACCCCAGGGGGGCCGCCACCCCTCCACTTT.

This clonotype was detected ten times or more. The rearrangement joins TRBV2 to TRBJ2-7; D is tentatively TRBD1 or TRBD2 (5 bases each). The ends were cut back, 2 bases at V and 5 bases at J, with 7 bases in the middle. Germline assignment: CDR1 SNHLY and CDR2 FYNNEI. This CDR3 is built from 12 residues. This chain's CDR3 is CASSEWGNEQYV. The CDR3 DNA follows: TGTGCCAGCAGTGAATGGGGGAACGAGCAGTACGTC.

V usage is TRBV20-1 and J usage is TRBJ1-5; D may be TRBD1 (5 bases). Germline values: CDR1 DFQATT, CDR2 SNEGSKA (reference sequence). This CDR3 has 16 amino acids. V lost 4 bases to trimming and J lost 0 bases, with 16 bases between them. The CDR3 protein is CSATGTEVPSNQPQHF. In DNA, the CDR3 is TGCAGTGCTACCGGGACGGAGGTTCCTAGCAATCAGCCCCAGCATTTT.

This chain connects TRBV3-1 to TRBJ2-6; a weak D match, TRBD1 (6 bases). Trimming cost V 1 base and J 0 bases, with 13 bases left between them. Germline V lookup: CDR1 LGHDT, CDR2 YNNKEL (reference sequence). The CDR3 covers 18 residues. The CDR3: CASSQGTGTTSGANVLTF. The CDR3 coding sequence is TGTGCCAGCAGCCAAGGCACAGGGACCACCTCTGGGGCCAACGTCCTGACTTTC.

This clonotype turned up a few times. V gene TRBV4-1 combines with J gene TRBJ1-3; 7 positions agree with TRBD1. The germline gives CDR1 MGHRA, CDR2 YSYEKL. V shed 1 base and J 4 bases; nucleotides not matched to a gene: 4. The CDR3 loop spans 15 amino acids. The CDR3 here is CASSQVPGGGNTIYF. Here the CDR3 DNA reads TGCGCCAGCAGCCAAGTGCCAGGGGGAGGAAACACCATATATTTT.

The CDR3 is CASSSTGAGTDTQYF. CDR3 nucleotides: TGTGCCAGCAGCTCGACAGGGGCAGGGACAGATACGCAGTATTTT. The chain uses TRBV7-6 and TRBJ2-3, with 8 positions matching TRBD1. Trimming cost V 4 bases and J 3 bases; bases outside gene matches: 6. This CDR3 spans 15 amino acids. CDR1 SGHVS and CDR2 FNYEAQ come from the germline V gene. Full variable domain (outside the CDR3, taken from reference TRBV7-6 and TRBJ2-3): GAGVSQSPRYKVTKRGQDVALRCDPISGHVSLYWYRQALGQGPEFLTYFNYEAQQDKSGLPNDRFSAERPEGSISTLTIQRTEQRDSAMYRCASSSTGAGTDTQYFGPGTRLTVL.

A few counts support this clonotype. Here the CDR3 reads CASSPPQGPGNTIYF. For the CDR3, the DNA is TGTGCCAGCTCACCACCTCAAGGGCCTGGAAACACCATATATTTT. The rearrangement links TRBV18 to TRBJ1-3; no clear D. CDR1 and CDR2 (germline): KGHSH, LQKENI. Trimming removed 0 bases from V and 2 bases from J, with 8 bases in between. The CDR3 covers 15 residues.

The V gene is TRBV20-1, the J gene TRBJ2-3; 14 bases are a match to TRBD2. Trimming removed 1 base from V and 7 bases from J; junction bases left unmatched: 10. CDR3 size: 17 residues. Germline V gene sequence: CDR1 DFQATT, CDR2 SNEGSKA (reference sequence). CDR3 amino acids: CSARGAGLAGAGNTQYF. CDR3 sequence (DNA): TGCAGTGCTAGAGGGGCGGGACTAGCGGGAGCGGGGAATACGCAGTATTTT.

This sequence joins TRBV12-5 and TRBJ1-1; TRBD1 is a possible D gene (5 bases). Trimming left V 8 bases short and J 3 bases short, with 19 bases between. There are 15 residues in the CDR3. Germline CDR1 and CDR2: LGHNT and FRNRAP. CDR3 coding DNA: TGTGCTAGTCAGTCAGGTAGGCAGGGAGACACTGAAGCTTTCTTT. It encodes CASQSGRQGDTEAFF.

V is TRBV2 and J is TRBJ2-7, with D perhaps TRBD1 or TRBD2 (5 bases each). V lost 4 bases to trimming and J lost 5 bases, with 18 bases between them. This CDR3 has 15 amino acids. Germline CDR1 is SNHLY and CDR2 is FYNNEI. CDR3: CASSVPRGAYDEQYV. For the CDR3, the DNA is TGTGCCAGCAGTGTCCCCCGGGGCGCATATGACGAGCAGTACGTC.

This clonotype was recorded a few times. The chain recombines TRBV29-1 with TRBJ2-3; 7 bases map to TRBD2. Germline CDR1 reads SQVTM; CDR2 reads ANQGSEA. V lost 2 bases to trimming and J lost 4 bases; unmatched junction nucleotides: 6. The CDR3 loop spans 14 amino acids. The CDR3 loop reads CSVEWGRDPDTQYF. DNA of the CDR3: TGCAGCGTTGAATGGGGGAGGGATCCAGATACGCAGTATTTT.